These 23 T cell receptor beta chains came from one sample sequenced in a study of siplizumab effects on memory and regulatory T cells. Sequencing used immunoSEQ multiplex PCR; TCRdb keeps in-frame clones, though not all of them. This sample has approximately 90,000 clones, with approximately 95% found just once. Sequenced material: non-Treg CD4+ T cells sorted from blood. The receptors were sampled from a human donor in good health.

CDR3 bases: TGTGCTAGTGGTTTGGTACTAACTAGCGGGAGGCGGGGGGCCAACGTCCTGACTTTC. It is translated as CASGLVLTSGRRGANVLTF. The gene calls are TRBV12-5 and TRBJ2-6, with 12 positions matching TRBD2. The germline V gene encodes CDR1 LGHNT and CDR2 FRNRAP. Losses at the gene ends were 0 bases for V and 4 bases for J; bases not matched to a gene: 7. The CDR3 has 19 amino acids.

The chain joins TRBV7-2 to TRBJ1-6; unclear D gene. From germline, CDR1 is SGHTA and CDR2 FQGNSA. The germline V and J ends were trimmed by 0 bases and 14 bases, with 14 bases remaining between them. This CDR3 region has 14 residues. This CDR3 reads CASSLAIEVETLHF. The DNA of the CDR3 is TGTGCCAGCAGCTTAGCGATAGAAGTCGAAACCCTCCACTTT.

Here the CDR3 DNA reads TGTGCCAGCAGTTTCCCCCCCGGTGGGGAGAAAGCTTTCTTT. Its protein product is CASSFPPGGEKAFF. J is TRBJ1-1 and V is TRBV28; no clear D gene. Trimming pared 3 bases from V and 9 bases from J, leaving 17 bases between. The CDR3 is 14 amino acids. The germline V gene has CDR1 MDHEN and CDR2 SYDVKM.

The rearrangement uses TRBV19 and TRBJ1-2; maybe TRBD1 (5 bases). Germline V lookup: CDR1 LNHDA, CDR2 SQIVND (reference sequence). V dropped 2 bases and J dropped 4 bases, with 17 bases sitting between them. The CDR3 is 16 amino acids. CDR3 bases: TGTGCCAGTAGTATATCATCAGTAAAGGGGAGCTATGGCTACACCTTC. It encodes CASSISSVKGSYGYTF.

The V gene is TRBV29-1, the J gene TRBJ2-7; 8 bases match TRBD1. The J segment lost 4 bases and the V segment lost 4 bases, leaving 12 bases of the junction unmatched. This CDR3 has 15 residues. From germline, CDR1 is SQVTM and CDR2 ANQGSEA. The CDR3 DNA reads as TGCAGCGTTGTTCCCGGAACAGGGGGATCGTACGAGCAGTACTTC. Protein: CSVVPGTGGSYEQYF.

The CDR3 coding sequence is TGTGCCAGCAGCGTAAGCGGCTACAATGAGCAGTTCTTC. Translation: CASSVSGYNEQFF. This sequence joins TRBV9 and TRBJ2-1, with D possibly matching TRBD2 (5 bases). Trimming pared 1 base from V and 3 bases from J, leaving 5 bases between. The V gene's germline CDR1 is SGDLS and CDR2 YYNGEE. CDR3 size: 13 residues.

The chain employs TRBV15 and TRBJ2-5, with TRBD1 as a possible D gene (6 bases). The germline V gene encodes CDR1 LNHNV and CDR2 YYDKDF (reference sequence). The CDR3 runs to 15 residues. Deletions cut 0 bases from V and 5 bases from J, with 13 bases between. In nucleotides, the CDR3 is TGTGCCACCAGCAGAGATCAAGGGGGTTGGGAGACCCAGTACTTC. Translating gives CATSRDQGGWETQYF.

CDR3 DNA sequence: TGTGCCAGTACAGGGGGGAGTACCGGGGAGCTGTTTTTT. Its protein is CASTGGSTGELFF. The rearrangement links TRBV19 to TRBJ2-2; D is possibly TRBD1 (7 bases). Germline-derived CDR1 and CDR2 are LNHDA and SQIVND (reference sequence). This CDR3 comprises 13 residues. The germline V and J ends were trimmed by 7 bases and 5 bases, with 11 bases remaining between them.

The chain couples TRBV7-3 to TRBJ2-1; 8 nucleotides agree with TRBD2. The CDR3 is made up of 17 amino acids. The ends lost 5 bases at V and 5 bases at J; junction bases unmatched: 14. From germline, CDR1 is SGHTA and CDR2 FQGTGA. This CDR3 reads CASSKSGGGGPHNEQFF. The CDR3 region has the DNA TGTGCCAGCAGCAAATCGGGAGGCGGGGGGCCCCACAATGAGCAGTTCTTC.

About this clone: This CDR3 is also generated by other DNA sequences in the sample. The V call is TRBV6-1, the J call TRBJ2-7; 11 nucleotides align to TRBD2. Germline trimming cut 3 bases from V and 1 base from J; bases unmatched to any gene: 8. CDR1 is MNHNS and CDR2 is SASEGT in the germline V gene. The CDR3 totals 17 residues. As DNA, the CDR3 is TGTGCCAGCAGTGAGGGACTAGCGGCGCTTCCATCCTACGAGCAGTACTTC. It encodes CASSEGLAALPSYEQYF.

V and J are TRBV30 and TRBJ1-5; 7 nucleotides match TRBD1. Germline-derived CDR1 and CDR2 are GTSNPN and SVGIG (reference sequence). V shed 2 bases, J shed 0 bases, and the junction held 4 bases outside the gene matches. The CDR3 loop spans 15 amino acids. The CDR3 is CAWSTGQPSNQPQHF. Written as DNA, the CDR3 is TGTGCCTGGAGTACGGGACAGCCTAGCAATCAGCCCCAGCATTTT.

The rearrangement joins TRBV9 to TRBJ2-5; D unresolved. The CDR3 has 13 residues. V gave up 1 base and J gave up 5 bases, with 9 bases separating them. The germline gives CDR1 SGDLS, CDR2 YYNGEE. CDR3 sequence: CASSVIGGETQYF. CDR3 DNA: TGTGCCAGCAGCGTAATTGGTGGGGAGACCCAGTACTTC.

The V and J genes are TRBV5-1 and TRBJ2-5; 7 positions match TRBD1. CDR3 length: 13 amino acids. V trimming: 7 bases; J trimming: 1 base; junction bases outside the gene matches: 4. Germline V gives CDR1 SGHRS, CDR2 YFSETQ. The CDR3 sequence is CASRTGLQETQYF. The CDR3 DNA sequence: TGCGCCAGCCGGACAGGCCTCCAAGAGACCCAGTACTTC.

This rearrangement joins TRBV30 to TRBJ1-2; tentative D call: TRBD1 (6 bases). There are 16 residues in the CDR3. Per the germline V gene, CDR1 is GTSNPN and CDR2 is SVGIG (reference sequence). The germline V and J ends were trimmed by 2 bases and 2 bases, with 18 bases remaining between them. The chain's CDR3 is CAWSTGWGAGNYGYTF. The DNA of the CDR3 is TGTGCCTGGAGTACTGGTTGGGGGGCCGGGAACTATGGCTACACCTTC.

The chain couples TRBV10-3 to TRBJ2-7; a weak D match, TRBD1 (5 bases). Looked up from germline, CDR1 is ENHRY and CDR2 is SYGVKD. V was clipped by 6 bases and J by 1 base, with 16 bases between them. This CDR3 is built from 15 residues. CDR3 nucleotide sequence: TGTGCCATCAGAACCCAGACAGCCTTGTCCTACGAGCAGTACTTC. Translation gives CAIRTQTALSYEQYF.

The chain combines TRBV30 with TRBJ2-5; TRBD1 matches 9 bases. This CDR3 spans 13 amino acids. V trimming: 5 bases; J trimming: 5 bases; junction bases outside the gene matches: 6. CDR1 and CDR2 (germline): GTSNPN, SVGIG (reference sequence). The CDR3 loop is CAWLGTGMETQYF. DNA for the CDR3: TGTGCCTGGCTTGGGACAGGGATGGAGACCCAGTACTTC.

The chain employs TRBV4-1 and TRBJ2-1; D is undetermined. Germline V CDR1 and CDR2: MGHRA, YSYEKL. V was pared by 0 bases and J by 4 bases, with 7 bases between. There are 14 residues in the CDR3. The CDR3 sequence is CASSQETQYNEQFF. The CDR3 DNA follows: TGCGCCAGCAGCCAAGAAACTCAATACAATGAGCAGTTCTTC.

V gene TRBV5-4 combines with J gene TRBJ2-7, with D unresolved. The V gene lost 4 bases and the J gene lost 2 bases, with 10 bases spanning the gap. This CDR3 region has 13 residues. Germline CDR1 is SGHNT and CDR2 is YYREEE (reference sequence). The CDR3: CASSPGSTYEQYF. Written as DNA, the CDR3 is TGTGCCAGCAGCCCCGGGTCTACCTACGAGCAGTACTTC.

This chain uses TRBV7-3 with TRBJ1-1; 8 positions match TRBD1. The germline V gene encodes CDR1 SGHTA and CDR2 FQGTGA. V gave up 5 bases and J gave up 11 bases; unmatched junction bases: 10. There are 13 residues in the CDR3. CDR3: CASSPDRVQEAFF. The CDR3 DNA is TGTGCCAGCAGCCCGGACAGGGTTCAAGAGGCTTTCTTT.

CDR3 region: CASSKDRVTYEQYF. As DNA, the CDR3 is TGTGCCAGCAGCAAGGACAGGGTGACCTACGAGCAGTACTTC. The chain employs TRBV11-2 and TRBJ2-7, with 8 bases that match TRBD1. From germline, CDR1 is SGHAT and CDR2 FQNNGV. Unmatched junction bases numbered 5, after V lost 5 bases and J lost 2 bases. The CDR3 sequence is 14 residues long.

This sequence joins TRBV19 and TRBJ2-5; 9 nucleotides agree with TRBD1. The J call may be wrong; the DNA end is better matched by TRBJ2-7. Germline-derived CDR1 and CDR2 are LNHDA and SQIVND (reference sequence). The CDR3 spans 16 residues. CDR3 in DNA: TGTGCCAGTAGTCGCCTAACGGGACAGGGAACCTACGAGCAGTACTTC. Its translation: CASSRLTGQGTYEQYF.

This clone was counted once. The J gene is TRBJ1-5, the V gene TRBV4-3; tentative D call: TRBD1 (5 bases). V gave up 0 bases and J gave up 9 bases, with 18 bases separating them. The CDR3 totals 16 residues. The germline CDR1 and CDR2 sequences are LGHNA and YSLEER. CDR3 loop: CASSQDPRGAVGPQHF. CDR3 nucleotides: TGCGCCAGCAGCCAAGATCCGAGGGGCGCGGTCGGGCCCCAGCATTTT.

This chain uses TRBV12-5 with TRBJ2-7; TRBD1 matches at 8 bases. Per germline, CDR1 LGHNT and CDR2 FRNRAP. The V and J ends lost 1 base and 2 bases, in that order; junction bases with no gene match: 1. This CDR3 comprises 14 residues. Written as DNA, the CDR3 is TGTGCTAGTGGTTTGGAACAGGGGGCCTACGAGCAGTACTTC. As protein: CASGLEQGAYEQYF.